These 22 T cell receptor beta chains originate from one sample sequenced in a study of blood T cells in healthy people across ages. With a J-beta primer mix and a sample-barcoded 5' primer, a second PCR ran 7 to 11 cycles. TCRdb ran MiXCR on the 5' RACE reads and lists one entry per CDR3 protein. The repertoire includes about 640,000 distinct CDR3 sequences, 45% to 65% of them detected once, and 30% to 45% sits in the top ten. Input material: blood. The source is a man in his 60s in good health.

The chain carries TRBV5-1 and TRBJ2-1; TRBD2 agrees at 8 bases. This CDR3 is built from 17 residues. Per the germline V gene, CDR1 is SGHRS and CDR2 is YFSETQ. J lost 6 bases, V lost 0 bases, and 11 bases had no gene match. CDR3 bases: TGCGCCAGCAGCTTGGATCCAGCGGGGGCCCCGGGCAATGAGCAGTTCTTC. Residues: CASSLDPAGAPGNEQFF. Based on the CDR3 plus reference TRBV5-1 and TRBJ2-1, the full variable domain is KAGVTQTPRYLIKTRGQQVTLSCSPISGHRSVSWYQQTPGQGLQFLFEYFSETQRNKGNFPGRFSGRQFSNSRSEMNVSTLELGDSALYLCASSLDPAGAPGNEQFFGPGTRLTVL.

This clonotype was counted only a few times. The J gene is TRBJ2-3, the V gene TRBV29-1, with a possible D match to TRBD1 (6 bases). The CDR3 spans 14 residues. The germline V gene encodes CDR1 SQVTM and CDR2 ANQGSEA. V was trimmed by 7 bases and J by 0 bases, leaving 14 bases between them. This CDR3 reads CSGTVSLSTDTQYF. The CDR3 region has the DNA TGCAGCGGGACAGTCTCCCTCAGCACAGATACGCAGTATTTT.

This clonotype has only a few counts. V is TRBV7-2 and J is TRBJ1-2; D may be TRBD1 (5 bases). The CDR3 spans 12 residues. With 9 bases removed from V and 3 bases from J, the gap between germline ends came to 11 bases. From germline, CDR1 is SGHTA and CDR2 FQGNSA. The CDR3 protein is CASTGTDYGYTF. Here the CDR3 DNA reads TGTGCCAGTACCGGGACGGACTATGGCTACACCTTC.

This clonotype turned up a few times. The genes are TRBV14 and TRBJ1-2; D not certain. CDR3 length: 15 residues. The V gene lost 1 base and the J gene lost 4 bases, with 13 bases spanning the gap. Looked up from germline, CDR1 is SGHDN and CDR2 is FVKESK. In DNA, the CDR3 is TGTGCCAGCAGCCAAGCTGGAGCTAGACCCTATGGCTACACCTTC. Translated: CASSQAGARPYGYTF.

This clonotype was detected ten times or more. The J gene is TRBJ2-1, the V gene TRBV20-1; 12 bases are shared with TRBD2. The CDR3 extends over 14 amino acids. The V gene end was trimmed by 5 bases and the J gene end by 5 bases; junction bases not matched to a gene: 4. The germline V gene has CDR1 DFQATT and CDR2 SNEGSKA (reference sequence). The CDR3, as DNA: TGCAGTGCTTTACGGACTAGCGGGAACAATGAGCAGTTCTTC. Translating gives CSALRTSGNNEQFF.

V is TRBV7-2 and J is TRBJ1-2, with a weak D call TRBD1 (6 bases). This CDR3 is 15 amino acids long. CDR1 is SGHTA, CDR2 FQGNSA, per germline. V lost 5 bases, J lost 4 bases, and 17 bases lay in between. The CDR3 region has the DNA TGTGCCAGCAGCCTCCACCTCAGGGGCCCCTATGGCTACACCTTC. Translating gives CASSLHLRGPYGYTF.

The table lists this clonotype with a few counts. The CDR3 nucleotides are TGTGCCAGCATTCGTGGAGGGACAGAGACCCAGTACTTC. The encoded protein is CASIRGGTETQYF. V and J are TRBV28 and TRBJ2-5; possibly TRBD2 for D (6 bases). V was clipped by 7 bases and J by 4 bases, with 13 bases between them. The CDR3 is 13 residues long. Germline CDR1 reads MDHEN; CDR2 reads SYDVKM.

The V gene is TRBV28, the J gene TRBJ2-7; 8 nucleotides agree with TRBD1. V lost 4 bases to trimming and J lost 5 bases; unmatched junction nucleotides: 13. The CDR3 spans 16 residues. The V gene's germline CDR1 is MDHEN and CDR2 SYDVKM. This CDR3 reads CASSSPHRGKGNEQYF. CDR3 nucleotides: TGTGCCAGCAGTTCCCCCCACAGGGGGAAAGGTAACGAGCAGTACTTC.

The chain carries TRBV10-1 and TRBJ2-3; 7 bases map to TRBD1. Germline V gene data show CDR1 as WNHNN and CDR2 as SYGVQD (reference sequence). CDR3 length equals 14 residues. V gave up 3 bases and J gave up 6 bases; unmatched junction bases: 6. The CDR3 sequence: CASSDRGMADTQYF. In nucleotides, the CDR3 is TGCGCCAGCAGTGACAGGGGGATGGCGGATACGCAGTATTTT.

Remarks on this clonotype: One end of the junction is discordant with germline, which a read error may explain. This rearrangement joins TRBV29-1 to TRBJ1-5; weak D call: TRBD1 (5 bases). Germline CDR1 is SQVTM and CDR2 is ANQGSEA. This CDR3 region has 13 residues. The CDR3 protein is CSVTVSRNQHQHF. CDR3 in DNA: TGCAGCGTGACAGTCTCGCGCAATCAGCACCAGCATTTT. Full variable domain (outside the CDR3, taken from reference TRBV29-1 and TRBJ1-5): SAVISQKPSRDICQRGTSLTIQCQVDSQVTMMFWYRQQPGQSLTLIATANQGSEATYESGFVIDKFPISRPNLTFSTLTVSNMSPEDSSIYLCSVTVSRNQHQHFGDGTRLSIL.

This clonotype was observed a handful of times. The V and J genes are TRBV7-2 and TRBJ1-2; a possible D gene is TRBD1 (5 bases). Per germline, CDR1 SGHTA and CDR2 FQGNSA. The V end lost 1 base, the J end lost 2 bases, and 11 bases lay between the germline ends. This CDR3 has 15 residues. DNA for the CDR3: TGTGCCAGCAGCTTAGGGGGCAGTCGGAACTATGGCTACACCTTC. Translated: CASSLGGSRNYGYTF. The full variable domain, its missing parts supplied by reference TRBV7-2 and TRBJ1-2, is GAGVSQSPSNKVTEKGKDVELRCDPISGHTALYWYRQSLGQGLEFLIYFQGNSAPDKSGLPSDRFSAERTGGSVSTLTIQRTQQEDSAVYLCASSLGGSRNYGYTFGSGTRLTVV.

This chain uses TRBV6-5 with TRBJ1-1, with unresolved D. Germline V CDR1 and CDR2: MNHEY, SVGAGI. V dropped 7 bases and J dropped 5 bases, with 11 bases sitting between them. CDR3 length: 12 amino acids. DNA for the CDR3: TGTGCCAGCACCAGCAGGAGGACTGAAGCTTTCTTT. It encodes CASTSRRTEAFF.

The chain joins TRBV2 to TRBJ2-7; the match to TRBD1 covers 8 bases. J lost 6 bases, V lost 6 bases, and 4 bases had no gene match. The CDR3 is 12 residues long. CDR1 and CDR2 from the germline V gene are SNHLY and FYNNEI. CDR3 in amino acids: CASRYTGGEQYF. CDR3 DNA: TGTGCCAGCAGATATACAGGGGGCGAGCAGTACTTC. Full variable domain (missing parts from reference TRBV2 and TRBJ2-7): EPEVTQTPSHQVTQMGQEVILRCVPISNHLYFYWYRQILGQKVEFLVSFYNNEISEKSEIFDDQFSVERPDGSNFTLKIRSTKLEDSAMYFCASRYTGGEQYFGPGTRLTVT.

The chain uses TRBV4-1 and TRBJ1-1, with 9 bases aligning to TRBD1. V was clipped by 2 bases and J by 5 bases; unmatched bases: 9. There are 16 residues in the CDR3. Germline values: CDR1 MGHRA, CDR2 YSYEKL. CDR3 coding DNA: TGCGCCAGCAGCCAACAAAATGGGGGGACAGGGACTGAAGCTTTCTTT. Residues: CASSQQNGGTGTEAFF.

V and J are TRBV15 and TRBJ2-7; a weak D match, TRBD2 (5 bases). CDR1 is LNHNV, CDR2 YYDKDF, per germline (reference sequence). V lost 0 bases and J lost 0, with 9 bases in between. The CDR3 covers 15 residues. The CDR3, as DNA: TGTGCCACCAGCAGAGATTTGGGGAGCTCCTACGAGCAGTACTTC. It codes for CATSRDLGSSYEQYF.

The J gene is TRBJ1-1, the V gene TRBV7-2; no firm D call. The CDR3 consists of 16 residues. The germline V gene has CDR1 SGHTA and CDR2 FQGNSA. V lost 5 bases to trimming and J lost 0 bases, with 16 bases between them. The CDR3: CASSPKSGRVNTEAFF. The CDR3 DNA reads TGTGCCAGCAGCCCCAAAAGTGGGCGAGTGAACACTGAAGCTTTCTTT.

This chain links TRBV29-1 with TRBJ2-1; 11 bases line up with TRBD2. The CDR3 loop spans 15 amino acids. The germline CDR1 and CDR2 sequences are SQVTM and ANQGSEA. After removal of 7 bases from V and 7 bases from J, the junction contained 12 bases not matched to a gene. The CDR3 DNA sequence: TGCAGCGCGTCGACTAGCGGGGCCTCCCTTAATGAGCAGTTCTTC. Translation: CSASTSGASLNEQFF.

V gene TRBV9 combines with J gene TRBJ2-5; 16 positions agree with TRBD2. V gave up 3 bases and J gave up 2 bases; unmatched junction bases: 7. This CDR3 is built from 18 residues. Germline V gene data show CDR1 as SGDLS and CDR2 as YYNGEE. CDR3: CASSAGTSGGAAQETQYF. For the CDR3, the DNA is TGTGCCAGCAGCGCCGGGACTAGCGGGGGGGCAGCACAAGAGACCCAGTACTTC.

The genes are TRBV3-1 and TRBJ2-1, with 9 bases that match TRBD2. Trimming at V came to 0 bases and at J to 0 bases, leaving 3 bases not matched to a gene. CDR1 LGHDT and CDR2 YNNKEL come from the germline V gene (reference sequence). The CDR3 has 17 amino acids. This CDR3 reads CASSQDMRGGSYNEQFF. The CDR3 coding sequence is TGTGCCAGCAGCCAAGATATGCGGGGGGGCTCCTACAATGAGCAGTTCTTC.

This rearrangement joins TRBV20-1 to TRBJ1-2, with a possible D match to TRBD1 (5 bases). CDR1 and CDR2 (germline): DFQATT, SNEGSKA (reference sequence). V gave up 3 bases and J gave up 2 bases, with 13 bases separating them. The CDR3 totals 14 residues. CDR3 loop: CSASQGHLNYGYTF. The CDR3 DNA is TGCAGTGCTAGCCAAGGACACTTAAACTATGGCTACACCTTC.

The gene calls are TRBV4-1 and TRBJ2-3, with D hard to call. Germline V CDR1 and CDR2: MGHRA, YSYEKL. V lost 0 bases and J 0 bases, leaving 10 bases between the germline ends. This CDR3 contains 16 residues. CDR3 loop: CASSQDHARSTDTQYF. The CDR3 nucleotides are TGCGCCAGCAGCCAAGATCACGCTAGGAGCACAGATACGCAGTATTTT.

Many counts were recorded for this clonotype. A read error may account for a junction end that differs from germline. The chain recombines TRBV6-1 with TRBJ2-7, with TRBD2 identical over 8 bases. This CDR3 has 13 amino acids. The germline V gene encodes CDR1 MNHNS and CDR2 SASEGT. As DNA, the CDR3 is TGTGCCAGCAGAGAAGGGACTAGAGTCGAGCAGTACTTC. Translation gives CASREGTRVEQYF.